This entry describes one T cell receptor beta chain. Its antigen remains unidentified. Germline V CDR1 and CDR2: SQVTM, ANQGSEA. Losses at the gene ends were 7 bases for V and 10 bases for J; bases not matched to a gene: 9. This CDR3 region has 12 residues. Sequenced by immunoSEQ multiplex PCR; TCRdb stores in-frame clones only, minus some. This sample has about 1 million clones; roughly 80% occur once, and the top ten carry approximately 1.5%. This sample was taken from a study of shared clonotypes between healthy human individuals. Whole-study findings and limits: Tissues were not sampled, only blood, and their repertoires likely differ. As a rule, naive subsets had a larger estimated richness than memory subsets.

The V call is TRBV29-1, the J call TRBJ1-1; 10 bases match TRBD1. The sequence came from a man between 18 and 29 years old in good health. The material sequenced was memory CD4+ T cells sorted from blood. The sample's subset: CD45RA-negative fraction. CDR3 loop: CSALPGQGIAFF. The DNA of the CDR3 is TGCAGCGCCTTACCGGGACAGGGGATAGCTTTCTTT.